This T cell receptor beta chain was captured in a study of T cell responses to AZD1222 COVID-19 vaccine. Study results and caveats: Nearly half of spike-specific TCRs reportedly go after variant regions that carry no mutations. It should be noted that donors were predominantly white British and more often female, and clonal diversity was possibly underestimated. Every sample of the repertoires postdated the peak T cell response.

Profiling relied on immunoSEQ multiplex PCR, and the TCRdb table lists in-frame clones only, not all of them. The sample lists about 140,000 clones, roughly nine tenths seen once, with less than 5% in the top ten. With regard to this clone: Its antigen remains unknown.

Germline V CDR1 and CDR2: SGHTA, FQGNSA. With 0 bases removed from V and 1 base from J, the gap between germline ends came to 9 bases. The CDR3 consists of 15 residues. This chain joins TRBV7-2 and TRBJ2-5; D possibly corresponds to TRBD2 (7 bases). This sample comprised peripheral blood, obtained 28 days after the second AZD1222 dose. The source of this sequence is an adult who received the AZD1222 COVID-19 vaccine. The CDR3 coding sequence is TGTGCCAGCAGCTTAGCGCGGGGGCTCCAAGAGACCCAGTACTTC. It specifies CASSLARGLQETQYF.